Presented here are 14 T cell receptor beta chains from one specimen sequenced in a study of cytomegalovirus exposure and HLA in healthy donors. PCR primers comprised 60 Vbeta and 13 Jbeta primers. Repertoires were generated with immunoSEQ multiplex PCR, while TCRdb's copy carries only in-frame clones and drops some. The sample contains about 160,000 clones, about four fifths of which appear only once. Sequencing was done on a sample of PBMCs. These receptors came from a man over 45 in good health and CMV-seropositive.

The V call is TRBV4-1, the J call TRBJ2-7; 8 bases map to TRBD2. The trim removed 10 bases at V and 9 bases at J, leaving 14 bases unmatched. The CDR3 totals 13 residues. The germline gives CDR1 MGHRA, CDR2 YSYEKL. The CDR3 is CATSEVSGRWQYF. Written as DNA, the CDR3 is TGCGCCACCTCGGAGGTCAGCGGGAGATGGCAGTACTTC.

V is TRBV9 and J is TRBJ2-3; 7 bases are shared with TRBD1. The CDR3 has 15 residues. The V gene end was trimmed by 4 bases and the J gene end by 6 bases; junction bases not matched to a gene: 11. In germline, CDR1 is SGDLS, CDR2 YYNGEE. The CDR3 coding sequence is TGTGCCAGCAGCCCCCGAAGGGACAGTACTGATACGCAGTATTTT. This gives the protein CASSPRRDSTDTQYF.

On this clone itself: Other DNA sequences in this specimen translate into the identical CDR3. This rearrangement joins TRBV5-1 to TRBJ2-1; 7 positions match TRBD1. The V and J ends lost 4 bases and 4 bases, in that order; junction bases with no gene match: 5. The length of the CDR3 is 14 residues. Germline V CDR1 and CDR2: SGHRS, YFSETQ. The CDR3 nucleotides read TGCGCCAGCAGCCCCGGGACAGATTACAATGAGCAGTTCTTC. It yields the protein CASSPGTDYNEQFF.

On this clone itself: Other DNA sequences from this sample encode an identical CDR3 as well. The chain couples TRBV5-6 to TRBJ2-7, with 7 bases that match TRBD2. With V trimmed by 1 base and J by 5 bases, 15 bases remained unmatched. Germline CDR1 is SGHDT and CDR2 is YYEEEE. The CDR3 is 17 residues long. This CDR3 is CASSLSGLGAGLHEQYF. CDR3 DNA: TGTGCCAGCAGCTTGTCAGGGCTTGGAGCGGGGCTTCACGAGCAGTACTTC.

This rearrangement joins TRBV19 to TRBJ1-1; TRBD1 matches 11 bases. There are 14 residues in the CDR3. CDR1 and CDR2 (germline): LNHDA, SQIVND (reference sequence). V shed 6 bases, J shed 6 bases, and the junction held 6 bases outside the gene matches. The CDR3, as DNA: TGTGCCAGTAGCCGGACAGGGGGCATCGCTGAAGCTTTCTTT. It specifies CASSRTGGIAEAFF.

This clone was detected a few times. CDR3 bases: TGTGCCACCTACCCCGGGACTAGCGGGGGCAATGAGCAGTTCTTC. Translation gives CATYPGTSGGNEQFF. The V call is TRBV10-3, the J call TRBJ2-1, with 14 bases fitting TRBD2. Germline CDR1 reads ENHRY; CDR2 reads SYGVKD. Unmatched junction bases numbered 8, after V lost 10 bases and J lost 6 bases. The CDR3 is made up of 15 amino acids.

J is TRBJ1-2 and V is TRBV5-4; 7 bases match TRBD1. Losses at the gene ends were 4 bases for V and 0 bases for J; bases not matched to a gene: 6. This CDR3 region has 15 residues. Looked up from germline, CDR1 is SGHNT and CDR2 is YYREEE (reference sequence). CDR3 region: CASSTGQPANYGYTF. In DNA, the CDR3 is TGTGCCAGCAGCACGGGACAGCCAGCTAACTATGGCTACACCTTC.

The J gene is TRBJ2-7, the V gene TRBV19; 12 bases map to TRBD2. The CDR3 length is 13 residues. Germline CDR1 reads LNHDA; CDR2 reads SQIVND (reference sequence). J was trimmed by 4 bases and V by 10 bases; bases with no gene match: 5. CDR3 DNA sequence: TGTGCCACCGAAGGGACTAGCGGGTACGAGCAGTACTTC. Protein sequence: CATEGTSGYEQYF.

This chain links TRBV11-1 with TRBJ2-2; a possible D gene is TRBD2 (6 bases). Trimming cost V 5 bases and J 7 bases, with 23 bases left between them. CDR3 length equals 17 residues. Germline CDR1 and CDR2: SGHAT and FQDESV (reference sequence). The CDR3 reads CASSPRLDGSPIGELFF. DNA for the CDR3: TGTGCCAGCAGCCCTAGACTTGACGGGAGCCCAATCGGGGAGCTGTTTTTT.

V and J are TRBV11-3 and TRBJ2-1, with 11 bases that match TRBD1. Germline-derived CDR1 and CDR2 are SGHNT and YENEEA. The CDR3 totals 16 residues. J gave up 8 bases and V 1 base, and 7 bases lay outside the gene matches. The CDR3 nucleotides read TGTGCCAGCAGCTTAGTTCGGACAGGGGGCTTCGATGAGCAGTTCTTC. Protein product: CASSLVRTGGFDEQFF.

The sample holds a few counts of this clone. The chain recombines TRBV5-5 with TRBJ2-1, with 13 bases fitting TRBD2. The ends lost 4 bases at V and 8 bases at J; junction bases unmatched: 9. This CDR3 is 16 amino acids long. Germline CDR1 and CDR2: SGHKS and YYEKEE (reference sequence). Written as DNA, the CDR3 is TGTGCCAGCAGCGCATCTACTAGCGGGAGGGGCGATGAGCAGTTCTTC. Translated: CASSASTSGRGDEQFF.

This chain links TRBV10-2 with TRBJ1-3, with D maybe TRBD1 (6 bases). Germline values: CDR1 WSHSY, CDR2 SAAADI. This CDR3 region has 16 residues. Trimming left V 4 bases short and J 0 bases short, with 13 bases between. DNA for the CDR3: TGCGCCAGCAGTGGTATTACAGGGACCTCTGGAAACACCATATATTTT. This translates into CASSGITGTSGNTIYF.

The V and J genes are TRBV6-5 and TRBJ2-3; D not certain. Trimming shortened V by 5 bases and J by 4 bases, and 13 bases separated the two germline ends. The CDR3 has 14 residues. Germline CDR1 reads MNHEY; CDR2 reads SVGAGI. The CDR3: CASSVGAPSDTQYF. Written as DNA, the CDR3 is TGTGCCAGCAGTGTGGGCGCCCCGTCAGATACGCAGTATTTT.

This clone has a single count. Distinct nucleotide sequences in the sample also encode this CDR3. V is TRBV9 and J is TRBJ1-2; 8 nucleotides match TRBD1. Germline-derived CDR1 and CDR2 are SGDLS and YYNGEE. J was trimmed by 3 bases and V by 2 bases; bases with no gene match: 6. This CDR3 region has 15 residues. The CDR3 loop is CASSVRTGFDYGYTF. CDR3 nucleotide sequence: TGTGCCAGCAGCGTCCGGACAGGGTTTGACTATGGCTACACCTTC.